One and the same sample provided the 22 T cell receptor beta chains below, sequenced in a study of blood T cells in healthy people across ages. Primed by a sample-barcoded 5' primer and a J-beta primer mix, a second PCR proceeded for 7 to 11 cycles. TCRdb processed the 5' RACE reads anew with MiXCR; each CDR3 protein has one entry. The data show fewer than 750,000 distinct CDR3 sequences, approximately 52% seen once. Sequencing used blood. The receptor source for this set is an elderly woman in good health.

The chain has TRBV12-3 or TRBV12-4 and TRBJ2-7, with TRBD1 identical over 9 bases. The CDR3 is 12 amino acids. With V trimmed by 11 bases and J by 6 bases, 8 bases remained unmatched. The CDR3: CAVGTGWREQYF. Here the CDR3 DNA reads TGTGCCGTCGGGACAGGGTGGCGCGAGCAGTACTTC.

This chain joins TRBV11-2 and TRBJ1-2, with D uncertain. Germline values: CDR1 SGHAT, CDR2 FQNNGV. Trimming took off 5 bases at V and 0 bases at J, with 16 bases between the two ends. The CDR3 contains 16 residues. The CDR3 loop is CASSPTPGQSNYGYTF. CDR3 nucleotide sequence: TGTGCCAGCAGCCCGACCCCTGGGCAGTCTAACTATGGCTACACCTTC.

This clonotype was counted only a few times. The chain links TRBV5-1 to TRBJ2-1; 11 bases fit TRBD2. The CDR3 runs to 15 residues. Losses at the gene ends were 4 bases for V and 7 bases for J; bases not matched to a gene: 7. Germline CDR1 SGHRS, CDR2 YFSETQ. CDR3 nucleotide sequence: TGCGCCAGCAGCCTACTAGCGGGAGCTAGGAATGAGCAGTTCTTC. Its protein product is CASSLLAGARNEQFF.

Regarding this clonotype: This may stem from a read error, because a much larger clone lies one nucleotide away. V is TRBV7-2 and J is TRBJ1-2; unclear D gene. CDR1 and CDR2 from the germline V gene are SGHTA and FQGNSA. The CDR3 is 14 residues long. The CDR3 DNA sequence: TGTGCCGGCAGCTTTACCCTCGGAGGGTATGGCTACACCTTC. It yields the protein CAGSFTLGGYGYTF.

The J gene is TRBJ2-1, the V gene TRBV12-3 or TRBV12-4; 8 bases line up with TRBD1. This CDR3 comprises 12 residues. The J segment lost 12 bases and the V segment lost 2 bases, leaving 3 bases of the junction unmatched. This CDR3 reads CASSLTGGGQFF. The CDR3, as DNA: TGTGCCAGCAGTTTAACAGGGGGTGGGCAGTTCTTC.

This clonotype was detected ten times or more. The V gene is TRBV29-1, the J gene TRBJ2-3; D is unresolved. Between the trimmed V and J ends, which lost 1 base and 0 bases, there was a span of 11 bases. Germline CDR1 reads SQVTM; CDR2 reads ANQGSEA. There are 15 residues in the CDR3. Written as DNA, the CDR3 is TGCAGCGTTGAAGCGCGCAGGTTTAGCACAGATACGCAGTATTTT. This sequence encodes CSVEARRFSTDTQYF.

Here the CDR3 reads CATSDPTSTTKETQYF. CDR3 bases: TGTGCCACCAGTGACCCTACTAGCACAACGAAAGAGACCCAGTACTTC. V and J are TRBV24-1 and TRBJ2-5; the D gene is possibly TRBD2 (6 bases). Germline loops: CDR1 KGHDR, CDR2 SFDVKD. The germline V and J ends were trimmed by 4 bases and 3 bases, with 17 bases remaining between them. CDR3 length equals 16 residues.

This clonotype was seen many times. The gene calls are TRBV28 and TRBJ2-7, with 7 bases matching TRBD1. Germline V gives CDR1 MDHEN, CDR2 SYDVKM. The CDR3 length is 14 residues. The junction had 5 bases not matched to a gene; V was cut back by 2 bases and J by 4 bases. The CDR3 bases are TGTGCCAGCAGTTTAGGGACAGCCCTTTACGAGCAGTACTTC. It yields the protein CASSLGTALYEQYF.

In this sample, this clonotype turned up a few times. At one end, the junction sequence differs from germline, possibly due to a read error. The V and J genes are TRBV6-5 and TRBJ1-1, with D perhaps TRBD1 (6 bases). Germline V gives CDR1 MNHEY, CDR2 SVGAGI. The CDR3 is 13 amino acids. The CDR3, as DNA: TGTGCCAGCAGTGACTCGCTAGGGGGGGACGCTTTCTTT. Translating it yields CASSDSLGGDAFF.

This clonotype was seen just once. This may arise from a read error, as a much more abundant clone is one base away. This chain connects TRBV4-2 to TRBJ1-5, with D uncertain. Germline V gives CDR1 LGHNA, CDR2 YNFKEQ. The CDR3 length is 13 residues. The CDR3 nucleotides read TGTGCCAGCATCCAAGCCTTTCATCAGCCCCAGCATTTT. Translating gives CASIQAFHQPQHF.

As to this clonotype: With a much larger clone just one base away, this may be a read error. The rearrangement joins TRBV14 to TRBJ2-7; 9 bases agree with TRBD2. V was pared by 4 bases and J by 7 bases, with 11 bases of the junction left unmatched. Per germline, CDR1 SGHDN and CDR2 FVKESK. The CDR3 runs to 15 residues. CDR3 sequence: CASSPGTSFWNEQYF. CDR3 nucleotide sequence: TGTGCCAGCAGCCCCGGGACTAGCTTCTGGAATGAGCAGTACTTC.

This clonotype appeared a single time. The rearrangement uses TRBV3-1 and TRBJ1-1; a possible D gene is TRBD1 (5 bases). V was trimmed by 3 bases and J by 5 bases, leaving 13 bases between them. The CDR3 runs 14 residues. Germline V lookup: CDR1 LGHDT, CDR2 YNNKEL (reference sequence). DNA of the CDR3: TGTGCCAGCAGCCAGGGGGGGGTAAGAACTGAAGCTTTCTTT. Protein: CASSQGGVRTEAFF.

The chain carries TRBV4-3 and TRBJ2-1, with D possibly being TRBD2 (6 bases). Trimming took 3 bases from V and 9 from J, leaving 21 bases between them. The CDR3 covers 16 residues. Germline V lookup: CDR1 LGHNA, CDR2 YSLEER. The CDR3 bases are TGCGCCAGCAGCCAGACCGGGACTGGCTTTTTTAGTGAGCAGTTCTTC. It translates to CASSQTGTGFFSEQFF.

The chain combines TRBV12-3 or TRBV12-4 with TRBJ1-2; D possibly corresponds to TRBD1 (5 bases). The V end was cut by 7 bases, the J end by 3 bases, with 15 bases between. The CDR3 sequence is 14 residues long. The CDR3 sequence: CASNGGTVHYGYTF. The CDR3 DNA reads TGTGCCAGCAATGGGGGGACGGTCCACTATGGCTACACCTTC.

The gene calls are TRBV2 and TRBJ1-2, with D hard to call. V was trimmed by 3 bases and J by 4 bases, leaving 9 bases between them. CDR3 length: 13 residues. Germline lookup yields CDR1 SNHLY and CDR2 FYNNEI. The CDR3 bases are TGTGCCAGCAGTGAGTGGACTTCCTATGGCTACACCTTC. Translation gives CASSEWTSYGYTF.

This clonotype was seen repeatedly, ten times or more. V is TRBV27 and J is TRBJ2-1; D possibly uses TRBD1 or TRBD2 (6 bases each). The ends were cut back, 8 bases at V and 9 bases at J, with 23 bases in the middle. This CDR3 has 15 amino acids. CDR1 MNHEY and CDR2 SMNVEV come from the germline V gene (reference sequence). The CDR3 coding sequence is TGTGCCAGCGCCCAAGTCCTTACCAAGGGGGGTGAGCAGTTCTTC. Amino acids: CASAQVLTKGGEQFF.

Of note for this clonotype: Given a much more abundant clone one base away, this may be a read error. The chain links TRBV10-3 to TRBJ2-3; 7 bases map to TRBD1. Germline CDR1 and CDR2: ENHRY and SYGVKD. This CDR3 contains 14 residues. CDR3 loop: CASSEGQTTDTQYF. DNA of the CDR3: TGTGCCAGCAGTGAGGGACAGACCACAGATACGCAGTATTTT.

The chain recombines TRBV7-3 with TRBJ1-1; 7 bases align to TRBD1. Trimming at V came to 4 bases and at J to 8 bases, leaving 13 bases not matched to a gene. Germline V gene lookup returns CDR1 SGHTA and CDR2 FQGTGA. There are 15 residues in the CDR3. CDR3: CASSSKGQGVREAFF. The CDR3 DNA sequence: TGTGCCAGCAGCTCAAAGGGCCAGGGGGTCCGGGAAGCTTTCTTT.

This clonotype was counted many times. The rearrangement links TRBV20-1 to TRBJ1-1; no clear D. Trimming cost V 0 bases and J 3 bases, with 11 bases left between them. The CDR3 totals 14 residues. Germline V gene lookup returns CDR1 DFQATT and CDR2 SNEGSKA (reference sequence). CDR3 DNA sequence: TGCAGTGCTAGAGAAGGGATTAGGGACACTGAAGCTTTCTTT. This gives the protein CSAREGIRDTEAFF.

The J gene is TRBJ2-3, the V gene TRBV20-1; possibly TRBD2 for D (5 bases). Germline V lookup: CDR1 DFQATT, CDR2 SNEGSKA (reference sequence). Trimming took off 6 bases at V and 0 bases at J, with 13 bases between the two ends. CDR3 length: 14 amino acids. CDR3 sequence (DNA): TGCAGTGCGCCGGGGTTCTCTAGCACAGATACGCAGTATTTT. Translated: CSAPGFSSTDTQYF.

This chain connects TRBV27 to TRBJ2-5; tentatively, D is TRBD1 (5 bases). The CDR3 loop spans 15 amino acids. Looked up from germline, CDR1 is MNHEY and CDR2 is SMNVEV (reference sequence). The V and J ends lost 1 base and 11 bases respectively, with 20 bases between them. The CDR3 region has the DNA TGTGCCAGCAGTTTATTGGAGCAGGGTTGGAATGAGCAGTACTTC. It is translated as CASSLLEQGWNEQYF.

The sample holds a few counts of this clonotype. The chain joins TRBV12-3 or TRBV12-4 to TRBJ1-5; no clear D. There are 15 residues in the CDR3. V was pared by 2 bases and J by 5 bases, with 13 bases between. CDR3 in amino acids: CASSLTLTTDQPQHF. The CDR3 region has the DNA TGTGCCAGCAGTTTAACGCTAACGACGGATCAGCCCCAGCATTTT.